Below, 8 T cell receptor beta chains from the same sample are listed, as sequenced in a study of CD8 T cells in ankylosing spondylitis. Findings of the study overall: A TCR beta motif of eight or nine highly homologous variants seemed to mark ankylosing spondylitis blood.

These TCRs' antigens remain unknown. Using its own MiXCR run on the 5' RACE reads, TCRdb lists one record per CDR3 protein. The sample has about 400,000 distinct CDR3 sequences; 20% to 25% are singletons. The sequencing input was blood, either unsorted or a sorted T cell fraction (not recorded which). All receptors come from a male donor with ankylosing spondylitis.

A few counts support this clonotype. Mismatch with germline at one junction end may stem from a read error. The V gene is TRBV24-1, the J gene TRBJ1-2; D unresolved. This CDR3 region has 14 residues. CDR1 is KGHDR and CDR2 is SFDVKD in the germline V gene. The CDR3, as DNA: TGTGCCACCAGTGACCACGGCCTTAACTTTGGCTACACCTTC. Residues: CATSDHGLNFGYTF.

This clonotype has more than one count but fewer than ten. The chain joins TRBV30 to TRBJ1-2, with TRBD1 matching 10 bases. V shed 0 bases, J shed 8 bases, and the junction held 6 bases outside the gene matches. The CDR3 has 14 amino acids. CDR1 is GTSNPN and CDR2 is SVGIG in the germline V gene (reference sequence). This CDR3 reads CAWSVLGTGVGYTF. For the CDR3, the DNA is TGTGCCTGGAGTGTACTTGGGACAGGGGTCGGCTACACCTTC.

The chain combines TRBV7-9 with TRBJ1-1; D is ambiguous. Looked up from germline, CDR1 is SEHNR and CDR2 is FQNEAQ (reference sequence). V was trimmed by 3 bases and J by 0 bases, leaving 8 bases between them. The CDR3 extends over 14 amino acids. In DNA form, the CDR3 reads TGTGCCAGCAGCTTTCCGCTCCTGAACACTGAAGCTTTCTTT. Residues: CASSFPLLNTEAFF.

This sequence joins TRBV5-5 and TRBJ1-2; 9 positions match TRBD1. The junction had 4 bases not matched to a gene; V was cut back by 7 bases and J by 6 bases. The CDR3 is 12 amino acids. Germline V CDR1 and CDR2: SGHKS, YYEKEE (reference sequence). The CDR3 nucleotides read TGTGCCAGCGGGACAGGGTTAGATGGCTACACCTTC. Its translation: CASGTGLDGYTF.

This clonotype showed up just a few times. V usage is TRBV29-1 and J usage is TRBJ1-3; TRBD1 is a possible D gene (6 bases). Germline lookup yields CDR1 SQVTM and CDR2 ANQGSEA. CDR3 length equals 11 residues. In DNA form, the CDR3 reads TGCGGCGGGGGCAGAGGAAACACCATATATTTT. Protein sequence: CGGGRGNTIYF.

This clonotype showed up just once. V usage is TRBV5-1 and J usage is TRBJ2-5; 7 bases are a match to TRBD2. CDR1 and CDR2 (germline): SGHRS, YFSETQ. V dropped 0 bases and J dropped 2; count of bases not matched to a gene: 7. The CDR3 has 16 residues. CDR3 coding DNA: TGCGCCAGCAGCTTGGAGGCTAGCGGAAGACAAGAGACCCAGTACTTC. Translation gives CASSLEASGRQETQYF.

The V and J genes are TRBV29-1 and TRBJ2-1; D is ambiguous. The length of the CDR3 is 10 residues. With 5 bases removed from V and 9 bases from J, the gap between germline ends came to 8 bases. Germline CDR1 and CDR2: SQVTM and ANQGSEA. CDR3 in DNA: TGCAGCGTTTTAGTGGGTGAGCAGTTCTTC. It specifies CSVLVGEQFF.

This clonotype came up a few times. This chain uses TRBV10-3 with TRBJ1-5, with D possibly matching TRBD1 (6 bases). V dropped 1 base and J dropped 4 bases, with 11 bases sitting between them. The CDR3 contains 15 residues. Germline assignment: CDR1 ENHRY and CDR2 SYGVKD. CDR3 region: CAISELGARNQPQHF. CDR3 bases: TGTGCCATCAGTGAGTTGGGGGCCAGAAATCAGCCCCAGCATTTT.